These 28 T cell receptor beta chains originate from one sample sequenced in a study of T-cell memory formation after mild COVID-19. TCRdb re-analysed the 5' RACE reads in MiXCR, keeping a single row per CDR3 protein. The sample gives about 350,000 distinct CDR3 sequences, about an eighth of which show up once; approximately 20% is in the top ten. Sequencing was performed on PBMCs or a T cell subset sorted from them (not recorded which). Source of these receptors: a man aged 18-30 years who had mild COVID-19 (a few samples of this study predate the infection). Cell type and time point are not known.

The J gene is TRBJ1-2, the V gene TRBV5-1; TRBD1 agrees at 7 bases. Trimming cost V 4 bases and J 5 bases; bases outside gene matches: 8. Germline V lookup: CDR1 SGHRS, CDR2 YFSETQ. The CDR3 runs to 14 residues. For the CDR3, the DNA is TGCGCCAGCAGCCCCCCGGGACAGCCGTATGGCTACACCTTC. Its translation: CASSPPGQPYGYTF.

CDR3 coding DNA: TGTGCCAGCAGCGTAGACCACTCGTCGGGAAACACCATATATTTT. This gives the protein CASSVDHSSGNTIYF. The chain joins TRBV9 to TRBJ1-3, with unresolved D. The V gene's germline CDR1 is SGDLS and CDR2 YYNGEE. Trimming removed 0 bases from V and 4 bases from J, with 11 bases in between. This CDR3 region has 15 residues.

The sample holds a few counts of this clonotype. The CDR3, as DNA: TGTGCCAGCACCCGGACACCTAACTATGGCTACACCTTC. Encoded protein: CASTRTPNYGYTF. J is TRBJ1-2 and V is TRBV12-3 or TRBV12-4; perhaps TRBD1 as D (5 bases). This CDR3 is built from 13 residues. The ends were cut back, 7 bases at V and 0 bases at J, with 9 bases in the middle.

This chain links TRBV6-5 with TRBJ1-1, with D possibly TRBD1 on 5 matching bases. Per germline, CDR1 MNHEY and CDR2 SVGAGI. This CDR3 spans 15 amino acids. Trimming took off 6 bases at V and 7 bases at J, with 21 bases between the two ends. This CDR3 is CASSLRPGHGIEAFF. Here the CDR3 DNA reads TGTGCCAGCAGCCTCAGGCCCGGACATGGGATTGAAGCTTTCTTT.

This clonotype was seen a few times. This sequence joins TRBV7-9 and TRBJ2-7; D not resolved. Germline V lookup: CDR1 SEHNR, CDR2 FQNEAQ (reference sequence). The CDR3 is made up of 13 amino acids. The V and J ends lost 1 base and 7 bases respectively, with 11 bases between them. The CDR3 bases are TGTGCCAGCAGCTTAGTTGGGTTCTGGGAGCAGTACTTC. Translation: CASSLVGFWEQYF.

The CDR3 here is CASRGGPDNEQFF. The CDR3 bases are TGCGCCAGCAGGGGTGGACCCGACAATGAGCAGTTCTTC. The chain combines TRBV5-1 with TRBJ2-1, with unresolved D. CDR1 and CDR2 (germline): SGHRS, YFSETQ. The CDR3 length is 13 residues. V lost 5 bases to trimming and J lost 5 bases, with 11 bases between them.

This clonotype has more than one count but fewer than ten. The chain links TRBV6-2 or TRBV6-3 to TRBJ1-1; D gene ambiguous. This CDR3 comprises 15 residues. Trimming removed 0 bases from V and 4 bases from J, with 12 bases in between. Germline loops: CDR1 MNHEY, CDR2 SVGEGT. CDR3 protein: CASSYSAGRGTEAFF. CDR3 in DNA: TGTGCCAGCAGTTACTCGGCAGGCCGTGGCACTGAAGCTTTCTTT.

In its sample, this clonotype was seen a few times. CDR3 sequence (DNA): TGTGCCAGCAGCCCAGGGGCTAGCCTCCAGACCCAGTACTTC. Residues: CASSPGASLQTQYF. The gene calls are TRBV3-1 and TRBJ2-5; D may be TRBD1 (6 bases). CDR1 and CDR2 (germline): LGHDT, YNNKEL (reference sequence). The CDR3 covers 14 residues. V lost 4 bases and J 6 bases, leaving 15 bases between the germline ends.

This clonotype was recorded a few times. V gene TRBV20-1 combines with J gene TRBJ2-4; 16 nucleotides line up with TRBD2. The CDR3 is 17 residues long. The germline V gene encodes CDR1 DFQATT and CDR2 SNEGSKA (reference sequence). V lost 3 bases to trimming and J lost 8 bases; unmatched junction nucleotides: 10. The CDR3 sequence is CSARGSSGTSGGDIQYF. CDR3 in DNA: TGCAGTGCTAGGGGCAGCTCCGGGACTAGCGGGGGGGACATTCAGTACTTC.

J is TRBJ1-6 and V is TRBV7-8; D may be TRBD1 (5 bases). CDR1 SGHVS and CDR2 FQNEAQ come from the germline V gene. The CDR3 runs 14 residues. Trimming took off 5 bases at V and 9 bases at J, with 14 bases between the two ends. The CDR3 protein is CASSPWTRGSPLHF. CDR3 nucleotide sequence: TGTGCCAGCAGCCCGTGGACGAGGGGTTCACCCCTCCACTTT.

This clonotype came up many times. This chain uses TRBV5-1 with TRBJ1-1, with a tentative D call TRBD1 (5 bases). The CDR3 consists of 14 residues. The germline CDR1 and CDR2 sequences are SGHRS and YFSETQ. The germline V and J ends were trimmed by 3 bases and 0 bases, with 9 bases remaining between them. The CDR3 sequence is CASSYGGVNTEAFF. DNA of the CDR3: TGCGCCAGCAGCTACGGGGGGGTGAACACTGAAGCTTTCTTT.

This chain connects TRBV5-1 to TRBJ2-4, with a tentative D call TRBD1 (5 bases). The ends were cut back, 5 bases at V and 6 bases at J, with 15 bases in the middle. Germline V lookup: CDR1 SGHRS, CDR2 YFSETQ. The CDR3 has 14 residues. The CDR3 DNA reads TGCGCCAGCAGAGGGGCCATTCAGGGAAACATTCAGTACTTC. Translation: CASRGAIQGNIQYF.

This clonotype was seen only a few times. This chain uses TRBV6-5 with TRBJ2-5; possible D gene TRBD2, 6 bases. Germline V gene lookup returns CDR1 MNHEY and CDR2 SVGAGI. The V gene lost 0 bases and the J gene lost 1 base, with 18 bases spanning the gap. The CDR3 contains 18 residues. The DNA for the CDR3 is TGTGCCAGCAGTTACTCGCGGCTAGCGAAGCTCTCCCAAGAGACCCAGTACTTC. Its translation: CASSYSRLAKLSQETQYF.

The genes are TRBV11-2 and TRBJ1-4; D remains unclear. Germline loops: CDR1 SGHAT, CDR2 FQNNGV. Trimming shortened V by 1 base and J by 0 bases, and 12 bases separated the two germline ends. CDR3 length: 17 amino acids. The CDR3 DNA reads as TGTGCCAGCAGCTTAGTGGGGTACGGAGCAACTAATGAAAAACTGTTTTTT. The encoded protein is CASSLVGYGATNEKLFF.

The chain employs TRBV2 and TRBJ2-7, with 7 bases fitting TRBD2. The CDR3 spans 14 residues. Trimming took 6 bases from V and 0 from J; bases not matched to a gene: 5. The germline V gene encodes CDR1 SNHLY and CDR2 FYNNEI. This CDR3 reads CASRISGHSYEQYF. The CDR3 region has the DNA TGTGCCAGCAGAATTAGCGGGCACTCCTACGAGCAGTACTTC. Combining the CDR3 with reference TRBV2 and TRBJ2-7 gives the whole variable domain EPEVTQTPSHQVTQMGQEVILRCVPISNHLYFYWYRQILGQKVEFLVSFYNNEISEKSEIFDDQFSVERPDGSNFTLKIRSTKLEDSAMYFCASRISGHSYEQYFGPGTRLTVT.

This clonotype turned up a few times. The gene calls are TRBV20-1 and TRBJ2-2; D gene ambiguous. Trimming took off 1 base at V and 2 bases at J, with 5 bases between the two ends. Germline V gene data show CDR1 as DFQATT and CDR2 as SNEGSKA (reference sequence). The CDR3 extends over 13 amino acids. The CDR3 is CSARVLNTGELFF. In DNA form, the CDR3 reads TGCAGTGCTAGAGTACTAAACACCGGGGAGCTGTTTTTT.

CDR3 sequence reads: CASSYSTWGETQYF. In DNA, the CDR3 is TGTGCCAGCAGTTACTCAACGTGGGGAGAGACCCAGTACTTC. The genes are TRBV6-5 and TRBJ2-5; no clear D gene. The CDR3 sequence is 14 residues long. Germline CDR1 is MNHEY and CDR2 is SVGAGI. The V end lost 0 bases, the J end lost 4 bases, and 9 bases lay between the germline ends.

This clonotype has a handful of counts. The chain links TRBV12-3 or TRBV12-4 to TRBJ1-6; possible D gene TRBD1, 6 bases. The V and J ends lost 3 bases and 7 bases respectively, with 10 bases between them. This CDR3 has 14 residues. This CDR3 is CASSFGTSNSPLHF. CDR3 nucleotide sequence: TGTGCCAGCAGTTTTGGGACAAGCAATTCACCCCTCCACTTT.

This clonotype has a count of ten or more. The chain joins TRBV12-3 or TRBV12-4 to TRBJ1-2; the match to TRBD1 covers 7 bases. V lost 5 bases to trimming and J lost 5 bases; unmatched junction nucleotides: 5. This CDR3 has 13 residues. The CDR3 bases are TGTGCCAGCAGTACGACAGGGTTGTATGGCTACACCTTC. Its protein is CASSTTGLYGYTF.

This clonotype came up a few times. The V and J genes are TRBV5-1 and TRBJ2-1; TRBD2 is a possible D gene (6 bases). Trimming pared 2 bases from V and 10 bases from J, leaving 10 bases between. The CDR3 runs 12 residues. Germline CDR1 and CDR2: SGHRS and YFSETQ. The CDR3 spells CASSLGTGEQFF. The CDR3 DNA reads TGCGCCAGCAGCTTAGGGACTGGCGAGCAGTTCTTC.

This clonotype has a count of ten or more. This sequence joins TRBV10-2 and TRBJ2-1, with D maybe TRBD1 (6 bases). The CDR3 length is 13 residues. Trimming removed 9 bases at V and 8 bases at J, with 17 bases between. From germline, CDR1 is WSHSY and CDR2 SAAADI. CDR3 DNA: TGCGCCAGTCTGCGGGTTGGGGGCGATGAGCAGTTCTTC. This gives the protein CASLRVGGDEQFF.

This clonotype was detected many times. The chain recombines TRBV20-1 with TRBJ1-2; unclear D gene. Trimming took 7 bases from V and 6 from J, leaving 6 bases between them. Germline V gene data show CDR1 as DFQATT and CDR2 as SNEGSKA (reference sequence). CDR3 length: 9 amino acids. DNA for the CDR3: TGCAGTGTCTCTGATGGCTACACCTTC. Translation: CSVSDGYTF.

This clonotype was found a few times. The chain employs TRBV14 and TRBJ2-3; possibly TRBD1 or TRBD2 for D (6 bases each). The length of the CDR3 is 11 residues. Germline CDR1 SGHDN, CDR2 FVKESK. The ends were cut back, 9 bases at V and 6 bases at J, with 10 bases in the middle. The CDR3 DNA is TGTGCCAGAGGGGGGACGGATACGCAGTATTTT. Translating gives CARGGTDTQYF.

This clonotype was picked up many times. This chain uses TRBV5-1 with TRBJ2-7, with TRBD2 matching over 13 bases. This CDR3 has 16 amino acids. V lost 2 bases to trimming and J lost 3 bases; unmatched junction nucleotides: 5. The V gene's germline CDR1 is SGHRS and CDR2 YFSETQ. CDR3 amino acids: CASSFGTSGVIYEQYF. The CDR3 coding sequence is TGCGCCAGCAGCTTTGGGACTAGCGGGGTAATCTACGAGCAGTACTTC.

The sample holds many counts of this clonotype. The chain couples TRBV6-1 to TRBJ1-5; D is perhaps TRBD1 (6 bases). Trimming removed 10 bases at V and 6 bases at J, with 13 bases between. CDR3 length: 12 residues. From germline, CDR1 is MNHNS and CDR2 SASEGT. The CDR3 reads CATRQEGQPQHF. The CDR3 bases are TGTGCCACCCGACAGGAGGGTCAGCCCCAGCATTTT.

The chain recombines TRBV7-9 with TRBJ2-7; D may be TRBD1 (6 bases). The length of the CDR3 is 13 residues. V lost 5 bases to trimming and J lost 7 bases, with 15 bases between them. Germline CDR1 SEHNR, CDR2 FQNEAQ (reference sequence). CDR3 in amino acids: CASSVDSEQEQYV. The DNA for the CDR3 is TGTGCCAGCAGCGTGGACAGTGAGCAAGAGCAGTACGTC.

Many counts were recorded for this clonotype. The chain is built from TRBV7-3 and TRBJ2-1, with D unresolved. Germline CDR1 reads SGHTA; CDR2 reads FQGTGA. V lost 8 bases and J lost 7, with 15 bases in between. CDR3 length: 13 residues. CDR3 nucleotides: TGTGCCAGCCAATCCCCGGATACTAATGAGCAGTTCTTC. Residues: CASQSPDTNEQFF.

The V gene is TRBV6-5, the J gene TRBJ1-5, with D tentatively TRBD1 (6 bases). CDR1 MNHEY and CDR2 SVGAGI come from the germline V gene. This CDR3 region has 15 residues. V was pared by 6 bases and J by 1 base, with 13 bases between. CDR3 coding DNA: TGTGCCAGCAGCTGGACAGCTGGGAGCAATCAGCCCCAGCATTTT. It translates to CASSWTAGSNQPQHF.